A selection of T cell receptor beta chains follows, all from one sample in a study of blood T cell repertoires in COVID-19. Assay: immunoSEQ multiplex PCR; the TCRdb copy retains only in-frame clones and omits some. This sample has about 140,000 clones, with 80% to 85% found just once. Sequencing was performed on peripheral blood. Receptor source: an older woman with acute or convalescent COVID-19. Each CDR3 is given with its conserved first and last residue. Fields, in order: J gene, clone size, V gene, D gene, CDR3 protein, CDR3 DNA. D genes are given only for firm matches. Clone size is stated in some rows and not others, as once, few, many or a class when expanded.

TRBJ2-1 NA TRBV25-1 NA CASSDRETRFF TGTGCCAGCAGTGACCGGGAGACGCGGTTCTTC
TRBJ2-1 once TRBV7-8 NA CASSLGAGAPSYNEQFF TGTGCCAGCAGCCTAGGGGCAGGGGCCCCATCCTACAATGAGCAGTTCTTC
TRBJ2-1 few TRBV7-2 TRBD2 CASSLARTSGNEQFF TGTGCCAGCAGCTTAGCGAGGACTAGCGGCAATGAGCAGTTCTTC
TRBJ2-7 NA TRBV13 NA CASSLMGDNYEQYF TGTGCCAGCAGCTTAATGGGAGACAACTACGAGCAGTACTTC
TRBJ2-1 NA TRBV5-4 TRBD2 CASSTERDSYNEQFF TGTGCCAGCAGCACCGAGCGGGACTCCTACAATGAGCAGTTCTTC
TRBJ2-1 NA TRBV9 NA CASSVAGESNEQFF TGTGCCAGCAGCGTAGCGGGAGAATCGAATGAGCAGTTCTTC
TRBJ1-5 once TRBV12-3/TRBV12-4 TRBD1 CASSFGTGREHF TGTGCCAGCAGTTTCGGGACAGGGAGGGAACATTTT
TRBJ1-2 once TRBV25-1 NA CASSEWEVNYGYTF TGTGCCAGCAGTGAATGGGAGGTTAACTATGGCTACACCTTC
TRBJ1-4 NA TRBV7-6 NA CASKPDRWNEKLFF TGTGCCAGCAAACCTGACAGGTGGAATGAAAAACTGTTTTTT
TRBJ2-3 NA TRBV3-1/TRBV3-2 TRBD2 CASSQESSGINF TGTGCCAGCAGCCAAGAATCTAGCGGGATAAATTTT
TRBJ2-1 NA TRBV11-3 TRBD1 CASSLEGGQGASYNEQFF TGTGCCAGCAGCTTAGAGGGTGGACAGGGGGCCTCCTACAATGAGCAGTTCTTC
TRBJ1-3 NA TRBV18 TRBD1 CASSPDRGRDTIYF TGTGCCAGCTCACCGGACAGGGGGCGCGACACCATATATTTT
TRBJ2-2 few TRBV20-1 NA CSASLSSGELFF TGCAGTGCTAGTCTTAGTTCGGGGGAGCTGTTTTTT
TRBJ2-7 once TRBV4-1 TRBD2 CASSQPTSGRAGEQYF TGCGCCAGCAGCCAACCGACTAGCGGGAGGGCCGGCGAGCAGTACTTC
TRBJ2-7 NA TRBV11-2 TRBD1 CASTMRAGGKEQYF TGTGCCAGCACCATGAGGGCAGGGGGTAAGGAGCAGTACTTC
TRBJ2-7 NA TRBV4-3 NA CASSRLLAEPYEQYF TGCGCCAGCAGCCGACTACTAGCAGAACCCTACGAGCAGTACTTC
TRBJ2-7 few TRBV2 NA CASSSQGSYEQYF TGTGCCAGCAGTTCACAGGGCTCCTACGAGCAGTACTTC
TRBJ2-3 NA TRBV5-1 TRBD1 CASSPTTGRSDTQYF TGCGCCAGCAGCCCAACGACAGGGCGGTCAGATACGCAGTATTTT
TRBJ2-1 NA TRBV11-2 TRBD1 CASSLSGQGAKQFF TGTGCCAGCAGCTTATCGGGACAGGGGGCAAAGCAGTTCTTC
TRBJ2-6 NA TRBV2 NA CASSAVGHAVLTF TGTGCCAGCAGTGCCGTCGGACACGCCGTCCTGACTTTC
TRBJ2-2 NA TRBV12-5 NA CASAMTNTGELFF TGTGCTAGTGCTATGACAAACACCGGGGAGCTGTTTTTT
TRBJ1-2 NA TRBV5-1 TRBD1 CASSLGLGQGSINYGYTF TGCGCCAGCAGCTTGGGCCTGGGACAGGGGTCAATCAACTATGGCTACACCTTC
TRBJ2-1 NA TRBV2 TRBD1 CASRPDRVSYNEQFF TGTGCCAGCAGACCCGACAGGGTTTCCTACAATGAGCAGTTCTTC
TRBJ1-5 NA TRBV6-2/TRBV6-3 TRBD1 CASCRDRDQPQHF TGTGCCAGCTGCCGGGACAGGGATCAGCCCCAGCATTTT
TRBJ1-6 NA TRBV3-1/TRBV3-2 TRBD1 CASSLTDRDSPLHF TGTGCCAGCAGCCTTACTGACAGGGACTCACCCCTCCACTTT
TRBJ2-7 NA TRBV20-1 NA CSARTAYEQYF TGCAGTGCTAGGACAGCCTACGAGCAGTACTTC
TRBJ2-4 NA TRBV15 NA CATSRDLAIWENIQYF TGTGCCACCAGCAGAGATCTAGCGATATGGGAAAACATTCAGTACTTC
TRBJ1-3 NA TRBV12-3/TRBV12-4 NA CASSSGQFPIYF TGTGCCAGCAGTAGCGGACAGTTTCCCATATATTTT
TRBJ1-2 medium-sized TRBV4-3 NA CASSQLDKTGGYTF TGCGCCAGCAGCCAACTGGACAAAACCGGTGGCTACACCTTC
TRBJ1-5 NA TRBV30 NA CAWKRQGAQPQHF TGTGCCTGGAAACGGCAGGGTGCTCAGCCCCAGCATTTT
TRBJ2-3 NA TRBV7-9 TRBD2 CASSLAVSAGGTDTQYF TGTGCCAGCAGCTTAGCTGTATCAGCGGGAGGTACAGATACGCAGTATTTT
TRBJ1-1 NA TRBV6-1 TRBD1 CASSEQTGVGTEAFF TGTGCCAGCAGTGAACAAACAGGGGTAGGCACTGAAGCTTTCTTT
TRBJ2-3 once TRBV6-2/TRBV6-3 TRBD2 CASSYGTSRYTQYF TGTGCCAGCAGTTACGGGACTAGCAGATACACGCAGTATTTT
TRBJ2-5 few TRBV5-1 TRBD1 CASRRSSGTVVETQYF TGCGCCAGCAGAAGATCCTCCGGGACAGTAGTGGAGACCCAGTACTTC
TRBJ2-7 NA TRBV15 NA CATSRVIQGDEQYF TGTGCCACCAGCAGAGTTATACAGGGTGACGAGCAGTACTTC
TRBJ2-1 once TRBV12-5 TRBD2 CASAVGGDNEQFF TGTGCTAGTGCCGTGGGGGGGGACAATGAGCAGTTCTTC
TRBJ2-7 NA TRBV5-6 NA CASSPPLGADNEQYF TGTGCCAGCAGCCCACCGTTGGGGGCTGACAACGAGCAGTACTTC
TRBJ1-1 NA TRBV12-2 NA CASRTRGGGSTEAFF TGTGCAAGTCGCACTCGCGGTGGGGGGTCCACTGAAGCTTTCTTT
TRBJ1-5 NA TRBV19 TRBD1 CASSRGQGSNQPQHF TGTGCCAGTAGTAGGGGACAGGGAAGCAATCAGCCCCAGCATTTT
TRBJ2-7 NA TRBV7-2 TRBD1 CASSRDRGQYEQYF TGTGCCAGCAGCCGTGACAGGGGGCAGTACGAGCAGTACTTC
TRBJ2-1 NA TRBV28 TRBD2 CASSSSLAGVDNEQFF TGTGCCAGCAGTTCGTCCCTAGCGGGAGTAGATAATGAGCAGTTCTTC
TRBJ2-4 NA TRBV3-1/TRBV3-2 NA CASSQYQTKNIQYF TGTGCCAGCAGCCAATATCAGACCAAAAACATTCAGTACTTC
TRBJ1-3 NA TRBV28 NA CATAVFTAQGLGADF TGTGCCACCGCTGTATTCACGGCACAGGGCTTAGGGGCGGATTTT
TRBJ1-1 NA TRBV27 TRBD1 CASTPYSGGNTEAFF TGTGCCAGCACGCCCTATTCAGGGGGGAACACTGAAGCTTTCTTT
TRBJ2-7 few TRBV20-1 NA CSASLEGREQYF TGCAGTGCTAGTCTGGAGGGACGGGAGCAGTACTTC
TRBJ1-5 NA TRBV28 NA CASSLWAGLQPQHF TGTGCCAGCAGTTTATGGGCAGGGCTTCAGCCCCAGCATTTT
TRBJ2-5 NA TRBV7-9 NA CASSLVVASSGEETQYF TGTGCCAGCAGCTTAGTAGTGGCCTCCTCAGGGGAGGAGACCCAGTACTTC
TRBJ2-1 few TRBV7-2 TRBD2 CASQGTSGDPEQFF TGTGCCAGCCAGGGGACTAGCGGAGATCCCGAGCAGTTCTTC
TRBJ2-1 few TRBV3-1/TRBV3-2 NA CASSQEMTEYNEQFF TGTGCCAGCAGCCAAGAAATGACAGAGTACAATGAGCAGTTCTTC
TRBJ2-1 NA TRBV19 NA CASSIEYRSSYNEQFF TGTGCCAGTAGTATCGAGTACAGGAGCTCCTACAATGAGCAGTTCTTC
TRBJ2-1 NA TRBV9 NA CASSVQNEQFF TGTGCCAGCAGCGTACAAAATGAGCAGTTCTTC
TRBJ2-6 NA TRBV14 NA CASSLVGANVLTF TGTGCCAGCTCCCTAGTTGGGGCCAACGTCCTGACTTTC
TRBJ2-7 once TRBV12-3/TRBV12-4 NA CASSLGYENLYF TGTGCCAGCAGTTTAGGCTACGAGAATTTGTACTTC